These 18 T cell receptor beta chains were sequenced from one sample in a study of CD8+ T cells in alopecia areata. Investigators isolated RNA and reverse transcribed it into cDNA to act as the sequencing template. The assay was immunoSEQ multiplex PCR, and TCRdb's table has in-frame clones only and misses some. The data hold a few hundred thousand clones, with around 43% observed a single time. Treatment defined: oral pan-JAK inhibitor, 5-10 mg twice daily. The sequencing here drew on CD4+ T cells sorted from blood, taken at roughly week 36, from a patient treated with tofacitinib. The source of these receptors is a human donor with alopecia areata.

This clone has just one count. The genes are TRBV7-9 and TRBJ1-2; D remains ambiguous. Trimming removed 1 base from V and 1 base from J, with 7 bases in between. The CDR3 consists of 14 residues. CDR1 SEHNR and CDR2 FQNEAQ come from the germline V gene (reference sequence). The CDR3 region is CASSLEAVNYGYTF. The CDR3 DNA is TGTGCCAGCAGCTTAGAGGCAGTTAACTATGGCTACACCTTC. Drawing the rest from reference TRBV7-9 and TRBJ1-2, the complete variable domain is DTGVSQNPRHKITKRGQNVTFRCDPISEHNRLYWYRQTLGQGPEFLTYFQNEAQLEKSRLLSDRFSAERPKGSFSTLEIQRTEQGDSAMYLCASSLEAVNYGYTFGSGTRLTVV.

This clone was observed a handful of times. The gene calls are TRBV4-3 and TRBJ2-2; 9 bases fit TRBD2. Germline loops: CDR1 LGHNA, CDR2 YSLEER. This CDR3 region has 17 residues. Trimming at V came to 3 bases and at J to 5 bases, leaving 10 bases not matched to a gene. The CDR3 here is CASSHRGSGRGTGELFF. In DNA, the CDR3 is TGCGCCAGCAGCCATCGGGGTAGCGGGAGAGGGACCGGGGAGCTGTTTTTT.

Regarding this clone: The same CDR3 also results from other DNA sequences found in this sample. J is TRBJ2-1 and V is TRBV29-1; TRBD1 aligns across 7 bases. Trimming cost V 7 bases and J 8 bases; bases outside gene matches: 8. The CDR3 totals 12 residues. Germline V gene sequence: CDR1 SQVTM, CDR2 ANQGSEA. CDR3 sequence: CSARQGRDEQFF. CDR3 bases: TGCAGCGCACGACAGGGTCGGGATGAGCAGTTCTTC.

Comment on this clone: An end of the junction does not agree with germline; a read error may underlie this. The chain has TRBV5-1 and TRBJ2-3, with D uncertain. Germline CDR1 is SGHRS and CDR2 is YFSETQ. The CDR3 covers 12 residues. The CDR3 protein is CAGSPNTDTQYF. The CDR3, as DNA: TGCGCCGGCAGCCCCAACACAGATACGCAGTATTTT.

The rearrangement links TRBV18 to TRBJ2-7; 7 nucleotides align to TRBD2. J gave up 6 bases and V 3 bases, and 11 bases lay outside the gene matches. The germline gives CDR1 KGHSH, CDR2 LQKENI. CDR3 length: 15 residues. CDR3 region: CASSPGGREIIEQYF. CDR3 bases: TGTGCCAGCTCACCCGGCGGGCGGGAGATAATCGAGCAGTACTTC.

This clone was detected only once. CDR3 protein: CASRAGGRPETQYF. CDR3 in DNA: TGTGCCAGCAGGGCGGGGGGGAGACCAGAGACCCAGTACTTC. V and J are TRBV25-1 and TRBJ2-5, with 9 bases identical to TRBD2. In germline, CDR1 is MGHDK, CDR2 SYGVNS. V lost 6 bases and J lost 4; bases outside the gene matches: 6. The CDR3 consists of 14 residues. The full variable domain, rest sourced from reference TRBV25-1 and TRBJ2-5, is EADIYQTPRYLVIGTGKKITLECSQTMGHDKMYWYQQDPGMELHLIHYSYGVNSTEKGDLSSESTVSRIRTEHFPLTLESARPSHTSQYLCASRAGGRPETQYFGPGTRLLVL.

The gene calls are TRBV7-9 and TRBJ2-7; D not resolved. Germline CDR1 is SEHNR and CDR2 is FQNEAQ (reference sequence). The CDR3 runs 14 residues. V was clipped by 5 bases and J by 0 bases, with 11 bases between them. CDR3 nucleotides: TGTGCCAGCAGCCGAGACAAGAGCTCCTACGAGCAGTACTTC. Its translation is CASSRDKSSYEQYF.

The chain links TRBV7-2 to TRBJ2-1, with D unclear. Germline lookup yields CDR1 SGHTA and CDR2 FQGNSA. The CDR3 sequence is 16 residues long. Trimming took off 0 bases at V and 2 bases at J, with 11 bases between the two ends. Here the CDR3 reads CASSLAVGFAYNEQFF. The CDR3 DNA is TGTGCCAGCAGCTTAGCGGTAGGGTTTGCCTACAATGAGCAGTTCTTC.

This chain connects TRBV30 to TRBJ2-7; TRBD2 aligns across 7 bases. The length of the CDR3 is 15 residues. From germline, CDR1 is GTSNPN and CDR2 SVGIG (reference sequence). V gave up 0 bases and J gave up 0 bases; unmatched junction bases: 5. Here the CDR3 reads CAWSVMGGVSYEQYF. The CDR3 DNA sequence: TGTGCCTGGAGTGTAATGGGGGGGGTCTCCTACGAGCAGTACTTC.

This clone occurred a few times. J is TRBJ1-1 and V is TRBV5-1; 9 bases agree with TRBD1. V trimming: 4 bases; J trimming: 1 base; junction bases outside the gene matches: 2. This CDR3 has 14 residues. CDR1 SGHRS and CDR2 YFSETQ come from the germline V gene. This chain's CDR3 is CASSGTGKNTEAFF. CDR3 DNA sequence: TGCGCCAGCAGCGGGACAGGGAAGAACACTGAAGCTTTCTTT.

The chain recombines TRBV7-9 with TRBJ1-5; D unclear. The CDR3 length is 13 residues. Germline values: CDR1 SEHNR, CDR2 FQNEAQ (reference sequence). Trimming cost V 3 bases and J 4 bases, with 7 bases left between them. The CDR3 nucleotides are TGTGCCAGCAGCTTCGGCCCTAATCAGCCCCAGCATTTT. Its protein product is CASSFGPNQPQHF.

This clone occurred a few times. The chain combines TRBV19 with TRBJ2-5; 10 bases fit TRBD2. The CDR3 runs to 15 residues. Germline CDR1 reads LNHDA; CDR2 reads SQIVND (reference sequence). The V and J ends lost 3 bases and 4 bases, in that order; junction bases with no gene match: 5. For the CDR3, the DNA is TGTGCCAGTAGTATGGCGGCTAGCGGGGGAGAGACCCAGTACTTC. Its translation is CASSMAASGGETQYF.

The gene calls are TRBV2 and TRBJ2-2, with 11 bases that match TRBD2. In germline, CDR1 is SNHLY, CDR2 FYNNEI. CDR3 length equals 15 residues. V dropped 5 bases and J dropped 4; count of bases not matched to a gene: 3. CDR3 bases: TGTGCCAGCAGTTCTAGCGGGAGGTTCACCGGGGAGCTGTTTTTT. It specifies CASSSSGRFTGELFF.

This clone showed up just a few times. CDR3 nucleotide sequence: TGTGCCAGCAGAGTTGACAGGAGGGGGACTAATCAGCCCCAGCATTTT. Translated, it gives CASRVDRRGTNQPQHF. The chain carries TRBV2 and TRBJ1-5; maybe TRBD1 (6 bases). This CDR3 comprises 16 residues. The V end was cut by 6 bases, the J end by 4 bases, with 19 bases between. In germline, CDR1 is SNHLY, CDR2 FYNNEI.

The J gene is TRBJ2-5, the V gene TRBV7-2; D is unresolved. This CDR3 has 15 residues. V lost 5 bases to trimming and J lost 5 bases, with 18 bases between them. CDR1 and CDR2 from the germline V gene are SGHTA and FQGNSA. CDR3 bases: TGTGCCAGCAGCCAGACTGCAGTACCCGTCGAGACCCAGTACTTC. The encoded protein is CASSQTAVPVETQYF.

The chain employs TRBV4-1 and TRBJ2-7; 8 bases agree with TRBD1. CDR1 is MGHRA, CDR2 YSYEKL, per germline. CDR3 size: 14 residues. With V trimmed by 1 base and J by 2 bases, 1 base remained unmatched. The CDR3 loop is CASSQGTGTYEQYF. The CDR3 bases are TGCGCCAGCAGCCAAGGGACAGGGACCTACGAGCAGTACTTC.

This clone has more than one count but fewer than ten. The chain combines TRBV5-1 with TRBJ2-1; tentatively, D is TRBD2 (6 bases). CDR1 SGHRS and CDR2 YFSETQ come from the germline V gene. The CDR3 extends over 16 amino acids. V lost 3 bases and J lost 2, with 15 bases in between. CDR3 nucleotides: TGCGCCAGCAGCTCCTCCGGGACTCGTCCCTACAATGAGCAGTTCTTC. Translating gives CASSSSGTRPYNEQFF.

This clone was detected only a few times. The chain links TRBV7-2 to TRBJ2-5; 8 positions match TRBD2. Trimming took 1 base from V and 5 from J; bases not matched to a gene: 12. The CDR3 runs to 17 residues. The germline gives CDR1 SGHTA, CDR2 FQGNSA. The CDR3 reads CASSLEAAGAVGETQYF. CDR3 coding DNA: TGTGCCAGCAGCTTAGAGGCAGCGGGAGCGGTCGGGGAGACCCAGTACTTC.